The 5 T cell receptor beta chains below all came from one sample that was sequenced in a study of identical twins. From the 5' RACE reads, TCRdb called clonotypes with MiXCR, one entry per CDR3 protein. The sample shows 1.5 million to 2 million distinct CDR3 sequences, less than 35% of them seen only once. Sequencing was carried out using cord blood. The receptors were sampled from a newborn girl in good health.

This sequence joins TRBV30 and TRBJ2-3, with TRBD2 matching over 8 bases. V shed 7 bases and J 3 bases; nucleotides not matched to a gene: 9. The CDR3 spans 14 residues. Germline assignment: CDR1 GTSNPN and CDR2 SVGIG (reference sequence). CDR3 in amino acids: CAYQRAGATDTQYF. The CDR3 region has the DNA TGTGCCTACCAAAGAGCGGGGGCAACAGATACGCAGTATTTT. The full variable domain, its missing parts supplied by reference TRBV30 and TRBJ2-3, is SQTIHQWPATLVQPVGSPLSLECTVEGTSNPNLYWYRQAAGRGLQLLFYSVGIGQISSEVPQNLSASRPQDRQFILSSKKLLLSDSGFYLCAYQRAGATDTQYFGPGTRLTVL.

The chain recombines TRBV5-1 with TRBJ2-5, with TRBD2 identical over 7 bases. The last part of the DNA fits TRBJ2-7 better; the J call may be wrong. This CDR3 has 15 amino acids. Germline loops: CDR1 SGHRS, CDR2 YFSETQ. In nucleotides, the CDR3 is TGCGCCAGCAGCTTAGCGGGATCTTTGCGCTCCGAGCAGTACTTC. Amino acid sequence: CASSLAGSLRSEQYF.

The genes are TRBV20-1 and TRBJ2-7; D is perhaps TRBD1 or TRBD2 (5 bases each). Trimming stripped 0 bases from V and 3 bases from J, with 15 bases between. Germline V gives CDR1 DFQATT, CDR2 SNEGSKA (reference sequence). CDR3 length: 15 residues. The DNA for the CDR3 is TGCAGTGCTAGAGATCATCTCGGGGCGGACTACGAGCAGTACTTC. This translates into CSARDHLGADYEQYF.

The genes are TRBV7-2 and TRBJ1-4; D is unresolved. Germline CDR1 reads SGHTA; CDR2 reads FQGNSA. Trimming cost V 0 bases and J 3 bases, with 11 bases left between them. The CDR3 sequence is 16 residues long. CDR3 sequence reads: CASSLAWASSNEKLFF. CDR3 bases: TGTGCCAGCAGCTTAGCGTGGGCCAGCTCTAATGAAAAACTGTTTTTT.

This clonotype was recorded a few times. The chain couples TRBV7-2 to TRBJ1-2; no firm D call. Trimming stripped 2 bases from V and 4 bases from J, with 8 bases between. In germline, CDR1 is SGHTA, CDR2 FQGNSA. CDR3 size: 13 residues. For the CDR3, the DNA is TGTGCCAGCAGCTTATTCGTTTTCTATGGCTACACCTTC. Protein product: CASSLFVFYGYTF.